Detailed here is one T cell receptor beta chain. Described time point: 2013-2014 season, 7 days after vaccination. The V and J ends lost 5 bases and 2 bases, in that order; junction bases with no gene match: 4. CDR3 length: 14 amino acids. The germline gives CDR1 SEHNR, CDR2 FQNEAQ (reference sequence). These data belong to a study of follicular helper T cells after annual influenza vaccination. Profiled with immunoSEQ multiplex PCR; TCRdb holds only in-frame clones, not every one. The sample includes around 550 clones, 80% to 90% of them seen just once. The chain recombines TRBV7-9 with TRBJ2-3; 7 bases line up with TRBD1. The receptor comes from an adult who received the influenza vaccine. This specimen consisted of CXCR5+ CD38+ circulating T follicular helper cells from blood, obtained 7 days after influenza vaccination. The subset was: circulating Tfh, non-naive CD4+CXCR5+PD-1+ (ICOS+CD38+ or ICOS-CD38-). Here the CDR3 reads CASSPGTVTDTQYF. CDR3 bases: TGTGCCAGCAGCCCTGGGACAGTCACAGATACGCAGTATTTT.